Sequencing of this T cell receptor beta chain was carried out in a study of OX40 agonist ivuxolimab in advanced cancers. Study background: Of mixed ages from about 20 to 80 and averaging about 56 years, the group was roughly 83% male. Partial response was recorded in three patients: one hepatocellular carcinoma and two cutaneous melanoma cases.

Trimming took off 6 bases at V and 4 bases at J, with 13 bases between the two ends. CDR1 and CDR2 (germline): SNHLY, FYNNEI. There are 13 residues in the CDR3. Here immunoSEQ multiplex PCR was the method, and the copy in TCRdb shows in-frame clones only, minus some. The sample yields around 80,000 clones, around 87% seen once. Concerning this clone: Its antigen remains unidentified.

Study-level findings and limits: Still undetermined is the antigen specificity of the expanded peripheral T cells.

This TCR was recovered from an adult with an advanced solid tumor such as melanoma, head and neck, liver or kidney cancer. This sample comprised CD4+ or CD8+ T cells sorted from blood, obtained in a trial of the OX40 agonist ivuxolimab. The chain has TRBV2 and TRBJ2-7, with TRBD1 as a possible D gene (6 bases). Written as DNA, the CDR3 is TGTGCCAGCAGGACAGGTGGAGGATACGAGCAGTACTTC. Its protein is CASRTGGGYEQYF.